One sample yielded the 26 T cell receptor beta chains listed below, sequenced in a study of T cells in localized non-small cell lung cancer. TCRdb's table, derived via immunoSEQ multiplex PCR, lists solely in-frame clones and lacks some. The sample lists over 70,000 clones; about nine tenths were seen once. The input for sequencing was peripheral blood, taken before any cancer treatment. The receptors originated from a male donor older than 55 with stage III squamous cell lung carcinoma.

This clone was recorded once. This CDR3 reads CASNQQGNGELFF. In nucleotides, the CDR3 is TGTGCCAGCAACCAACAGGGCAACGGGGAGCTGTTTTTT. V usage is TRBV6-5 and J usage is TRBJ2-2, with a weak D call TRBD1 (6 bases). V was clipped by 7 bases and J by 7 bases, with 13 bases between them. The CDR3 covers 13 residues. The germline V gene encodes CDR1 MNHEY and CDR2 SVGAGI.

The chain links TRBV14 to TRBJ2-7; no clear D gene. The CDR3 consists of 15 residues. Trimming stripped 0 bases from V and 3 bases from J, with 12 bases between. Germline CDR1 reads SGHDN; CDR2 reads FVKESK. The DNA for the CDR3 is TGTGCCAGCAGCCAAGATCTATCCACATTCTACGAGCAGTACGTC. This codes for CASSQDLSTFYEQYV.

This clone was detected a few times. The chain is built from TRBV27 and TRBJ2-6; D unclear. The germline CDR1 and CDR2 sequences are MNHEY and SMNVEV (reference sequence). The CDR3 runs to 15 residues. Trimming pared 10 bases from V and 2 bases from J, leaving 15 bases between. Here the CDR3 DNA reads TGTGCCACTCTCTCGCGCGGTCCTGGGGCCAACGTCCTGACTTTC. This gives the protein CATLSRGPGANVLTF. Full variable domain (rest looked up from reference TRBV27 and TRBJ2-6): EAQVTQNPRYLITVTGKKLTVTCSQNMNHEYMSWYRQDPGLGLRQIYYSMNVEVTDKGDVPEGYKVSRKEKRNFPLILESPSPNQTSLYFCATLSRGPGANVLTFGAGSRLTVL.

V is TRBV5-1 and J is TRBJ2-4; D could derive from TRBD1 or TRBD2 (5 bases each). CDR3 length equals 12 residues. The V gene's germline CDR1 is SGHRS and CDR2 YFSETQ. Trimming removed 4 bases from V and 8 bases from J, with 10 bases in between. CDR3 amino acids: CASSRVGDIQYF. CDR3 DNA sequence: TGCGCCAGCAGCCGGGTGGGGGACATTCAGTACTTC.

The chain employs TRBV14 and TRBJ2-3, with D unclear. The CDR3 length is 15 residues. V lost 0 bases and J lost 0, with 7 bases in between. The germline gives CDR1 SGHDN, CDR2 FVKESK. The CDR3 coding sequence is TGTGCCAGCAGCCAAGAGACGCCGAGCACAGATACGCAGTATTTT. Amino acid sequence: CASSQETPSTDTQYF.

This chain links TRBV18 with TRBJ2-5; no definite D call. V was shortened by 3 bases and J by 0 bases, with 5 bases between the two germline ends. Germline CDR1 KGHSH, CDR2 LQKENI. This CDR3 is 13 amino acids long. Here the CDR3 reads CASSPGNQETQYF. CDR3 sequence (DNA): TGTGCCAGCTCACCTGGGAACCAAGAGACCCAGTACTTC. Supplemented by reference TRBV18 and TRBJ2-5, the full variable domain reads NAGVMQNPRHLVRRRGQEARLRCSPMKGHSHVYWYRQLPEEGLKFMVYLQKENIIDESGMPKERFSAEFPKEGPSILRIQQVVRGDSAAYFCASSPGNQETQYFGPGTRLLVL.

The chain recombines TRBV15 with TRBJ1-4; weak D call: TRBD1 (5 bases). The V gene's germline CDR1 is LNHNV and CDR2 YYDKDF (reference sequence). CDR3 length: 16 residues. V was clipped by 0 bases and J by 1 base, with 9 bases between them. CDR3 sequence: CATSRDRGGTNEKLFF. CDR3 DNA sequence: TGTGCCACCAGCAGAGATCGGGGGGGAACTAATGAAAAACTGTTTTTT.

The chain uses TRBV2 and TRBJ2-3; tentative D call: TRBD2 (5 bases). The germline gives CDR1 SNHLY, CDR2 FYNNEI. V dropped 6 bases and J dropped 0 bases, with 10 bases sitting between them. The CDR3 is 14 residues long. Here the CDR3 reads CASSRTGSTDTQYF. For the CDR3, the DNA is TGTGCCAGCAGCCGGACGGGGAGCACAGATACGCAGTATTTT.

The chain links TRBV19 to TRBJ1-4; D remains unclear. V was trimmed by 3 bases and J by 8 bases, leaving 10 bases between them. This CDR3 contains 13 residues. The germline V gene encodes CDR1 LNHDA and CDR2 SQIVND (reference sequence). CDR3 sequence (DNA): TGTGCCAGTAGTATGAGAAGAGGCGAAAAACTGTTTTTT. Its translation is CASSMRRGEKLFF.

The chain combines TRBV5-1 with TRBJ1-1; 7 bases line up with TRBD1. The J segment lost 1 base and the V segment lost 3 bases, leaving 3 bases of the junction unmatched. The CDR3 runs to 14 residues. Germline CDR1 is SGHRS and CDR2 is YFSETQ. The CDR3: CASSWGQRNTEAFF. The CDR3 DNA sequence: TGCGCCAGCAGCTGGGGACAGCGGAACACTGAAGCTTTCTTT. The full variable domain, in which reference TRBV5-1 and TRBJ1-1 provide the parts outside the CDR3, is KAGVTQTPRYLIKTRGQQVTLSCSPISGHRSVSWYQQTPGQGLQFLFEYFSETQRNKGNFPGRFSGRQFSNSRSEMNVSTLELGDSALYLCASSWGQRNTEAFFGQGTRLTVV.

This sequence joins TRBV30 and TRBJ2-1; 9 nucleotides agree with TRBD1. Germline V gives CDR1 GTSNPN, CDR2 SVGIG (reference sequence). There are 13 residues in the CDR3. The J segment lost 7 bases and the V segment lost 4 bases, leaving 5 bases of the junction unmatched. This CDR3 is CAWTWDRVNEQFF. The CDR3 DNA reads as TGTGCCTGGACTTGGGACAGGGTGAATGAGCAGTTCTTC. The full variable domain, with the rest looked up from reference TRBV30 and TRBJ2-1, is SQTIHQWPATLVQPVGSPLSLECTVEGTSNPNLYWYRQAAGRGLQLLFYSVGIGQISSEVPQNLSASRPQDRQFILSSKKLLLSDSGFYLCAWTWDRVNEQFFGPGTRLTVL.

This chain uses TRBV15 with TRBJ1-4; no reliable D call. CDR1 is LNHNV and CDR2 is YYDKDF in the germline V gene (reference sequence). The CDR3 sequence is 14 residues long. V lost 10 bases, J lost 5 bases, and 17 bases lay in between. The CDR3 DNA is TGTGCCATCCAGGCCGGCCAGCTAAATGAAAAACTGTTTTTT. Its translation: CAIQAGQLNEKLFF.

The chain employs TRBV6-5 and TRBJ1-1, with 7 bases that match TRBD1. The CDR3 length is 13 residues. Germline V gene data show CDR1 as MNHEY and CDR2 as SVGAGI. V was clipped by 10 bases and J by 1 base; unmatched bases: 6. The CDR3 DNA reads as TGTGCCACCCTCGGGACAGCGAACACTGAAGCTTTCTTT. It specifies CATLGTANTEAFF.

The V call is TRBV19, the J call TRBJ2-6; no reliable D call. CDR1 is LNHDA and CDR2 is SQIVND in the germline V gene (reference sequence). The CDR3 sequence is 14 residues long. Trimming pared 9 bases from V and 0 bases from J, leaving 9 bases between. CDR3 in DNA: TGTGCCAGCCAATCCCTCTCTGGGGCCAACGTCCTGACTTTC. Translation: CASQSLSGANVLTF.

This chain links TRBV11-2 with TRBJ1-4; TRBD1 matches 8 bases. The germline gives CDR1 SGHAT, CDR2 FQNNGV. CDR3 length: 14 residues. J gave up 8 bases and V 5 bases, and 7 bases lay outside the gene matches. The CDR3 region has the DNA TGTGCCAGCAGCCCACAGGGGGGGGAGGAAAAACTGTTTTTT. Its translation: CASSPQGGEEKLFF.

The chain links TRBV7-9 to TRBJ1-6; 7 nucleotides match TRBD1. The CDR3 has 15 residues. Germline CDR1 reads SEHNR; CDR2 reads FQNEAQ (reference sequence). With V trimmed by 5 bases and J by 6 bases, 7 bases remained unmatched. DNA of the CDR3: TGTGCCAGCAGCCGATCGACAGGGATTAATTCACCCCTCCACTTT. It encodes CASSRSTGINSPLHF.

The V gene is TRBV2, the J gene TRBJ2-1; 7 bases fit TRBD1. Unmatched junction bases numbered 7, after V lost 6 bases and J lost 2 bases. Germline V lookup: CDR1 SNHLY, CDR2 FYNNEI. The CDR3 has 15 residues. For the CDR3, the DNA is TGTGCCAGCAGCAGACAGGGTAGTACCTACAATGAGCAGTTCTTC. Amino acid sequence: CASSRQGSTYNEQFF.

The gene calls are TRBV19 and TRBJ1-5; tentative D call: TRBD1 (6 bases). Looked up from germline, CDR1 is LNHDA and CDR2 is SQIVND (reference sequence). V shed 5 bases and J shed 2 bases, with 10 bases lying between them. The CDR3 length is 14 residues. The CDR3 sequence: CASSAGAGNQPQHF. The CDR3 DNA reads TGTGCCAGTAGTGCGGGGGCCGGCAATCAGCCCCAGCATTTT.

The chain uses TRBV6-6 and TRBJ2-1; D possibly corresponds to TRBD1 (6 bases). The CDR3 is 15 residues long. Germline V CDR1 and CDR2: MNHNY, SVGAGI (reference sequence). Trimming took 6 bases from V and 0 from J, leaving 12 bases between them. This CDR3 is CASRTDSSSYNEQFF. CDR3 in DNA: TGTGCCAGCAGAACGGACAGTAGCTCCTACAATGAGCAGTTCTTC.

The V call is TRBV27, the J call TRBJ2-1; 14 bases line up with TRBD2. The CDR3 extends over 17 amino acids. Germline assignment: CDR1 MNHEY and CDR2 SMNVEV (reference sequence). The V and J ends lost 1 base and 6 bases, in that order; junction bases with no gene match: 5. The CDR3 loop reads CASSLWTSGGKSNEQFF. The DNA of the CDR3 is TGTGCCAGCAGTTTATGGACTAGCGGGGGGAAGAGCAATGAGCAGTTCTTC.

This clone has a count of ten or more. The CDR3 nucleotides read TGTGCCAGTAGTATTGAGGGGACTGAAGCTTTCTTT. It codes for CASSIEGTEAFF. The chain recombines TRBV19 with TRBJ1-1; tentative D call: TRBD1 (5 bases). The germline gives CDR1 LNHDA, CDR2 SQIVND (reference sequence). V lost 3 bases, J lost 5 bases, and 7 bases lay in between. CDR3 length: 12 residues.

The V call is TRBV30, the J call TRBJ2-7; maybe TRBD1 (5 bases). V lost 0 bases and J 6 bases, leaving 12 bases between the germline ends. This CDR3 is built from 13 residues. Per the germline V gene, CDR1 is GTSNPN and CDR2 is SVGIG (reference sequence). CDR3 in DNA: TGTGCCTGGAGTGTACAAGGGGAAGGCGAGCAGTACTTC. Amino acids: CAWSVQGEGEQYF.

On this clone: The junction differs from germline at one of its ends, possibly a read error. The CDR3 loop reads CASSRDDF. For the CDR3, the DNA is TGTGCCAGCAGCCGCGACGATTTT. This chain joins TRBV6-1 and TRBJ1-5; D not certain. The germline gives CDR1 MNHNS, CDR2 SASEGT. The CDR3 spans 8 residues.

This clone appeared a single time. The chain is built from TRBV6-5 and TRBJ1-3; D gene uncertain. Germline V lookup: CDR1 MNHEY, CDR2 SVGAGI. V was trimmed by 8 bases and J by 1 base, leaving 15 bases between them. This CDR3 is built from 15 residues. In DNA, the CDR3 is TGTGCCAGCGGAAGAAGACGGCAGTCTGGAAACACCATATATTTT. Amino acids: CASGRRRQSGNTIYF.

The genes are TRBV4-2 and TRBJ2-1, with 7 bases matching TRBD1. The germline CDR1 and CDR2 sequences are LGHNA and YNFKEQ. This CDR3 comprises 15 residues. J gave up 7 bases and V 1 base, and 7 bases lay outside the gene matches. The CDR3: CASSQGATGRNEQFF. The CDR3 coding sequence is TGTGCCAGCAGCCAAGGTGCGACAGGGCGGAATGAGCAGTTCTTC.

V and J are TRBV18 and TRBJ2-7; TRBD1 matches 8 bases. Germline V gene lookup returns CDR1 KGHSH and CDR2 LQKENI. The CDR3 has 15 residues. V dropped 0 bases and J dropped 4; count of bases not matched to a gene: 5. Here the CDR3 DNA reads TGTGCCAGCTCACCACCCGGCCAGGGGGCTTACGAGCAGTACTTC. Translated, it gives CASSPPGQGAYEQYF.